This T cell receptor (beta chain) is drawn from a study of blood T cell repertoires in COVID-19. Study-wide context: T cells, B-cell-depleted T cells, or PBMCs supplied cDNA or gDNA.

Source study methods: The assay estimated nucleated cells by amplifying reference gene primers. Libraries were prepared by immunoSEQ multiplex PCR; TCRdb keeps only in-frame clonotypes and omits some of them. V, J and clone size derive from that table, while D and trimming were established from the DNA sequence. The sample has around 240,000 clones; approximately 90% are singletons. The participants were between roughly 18 and 89 years old and came from roughly 25 US areas. During the 2 weeks before they entered the study, exposed participants had met someone with a PCR-confirmed or clinician-diagnosed COVID-19 case. Trimming took off 8 bases at V and 1 base at J, with 29 bases between the two ends. The CDR3 consists of 19 residues. CDR1 is WNHNN and CDR2 is SYGVQD in the germline V gene (reference sequence).

The V and J genes are TRBV10-1 and TRBJ1-1; D perhaps matches TRBD1 (5 bases). The source is a man aged 50-59 years who had been exposed to COVID-19. Sequencing was done on a sample of PBMCs or T cells enriched from blood (not recorded which). The CDR3 region is CASDDRGAPQMVENTEAFF. DNA for the CDR3: TGCGCCAGCGATGATCGCGGGGCCCCCCAAATGGTGGAGAACACTGAAGCTTTCTTT.